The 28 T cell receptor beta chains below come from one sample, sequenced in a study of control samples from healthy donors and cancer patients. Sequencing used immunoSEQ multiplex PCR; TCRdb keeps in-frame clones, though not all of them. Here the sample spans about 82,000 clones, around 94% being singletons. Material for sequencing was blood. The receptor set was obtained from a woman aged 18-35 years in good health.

CDR3 nucleotides: TGTGCCAGCAGCCAGGTGGCCCTCCGGCGGTTCTTT. Encoded protein: CASSQVALRRFF. V and J are TRBV3-1 (or the pseudogene TRBV3-2) and TRBJ1-1; D unclear. This CDR3 is 12 amino acids long. Trimming stripped 3 bases from V and 14 bases from J, with 16 bases between. Germline-derived CDR1 and CDR2 are LGHDT and YNNKEL (reference sequence).

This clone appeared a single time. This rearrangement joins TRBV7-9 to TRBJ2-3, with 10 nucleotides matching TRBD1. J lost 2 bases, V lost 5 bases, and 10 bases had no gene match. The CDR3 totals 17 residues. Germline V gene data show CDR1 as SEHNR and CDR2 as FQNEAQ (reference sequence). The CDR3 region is CASSLPGTGVDTDTQYF. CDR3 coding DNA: TGTGCCAGCAGCCTACCCGGGACAGGGGTTGACACAGATACGCAGTATTTT.

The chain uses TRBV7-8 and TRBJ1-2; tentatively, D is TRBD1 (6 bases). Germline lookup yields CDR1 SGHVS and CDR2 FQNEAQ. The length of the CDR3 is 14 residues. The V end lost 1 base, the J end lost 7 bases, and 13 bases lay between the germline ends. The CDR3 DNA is TGTGCCAGCAGCTTAGTAAAGGGGGGTATTGGCTACACCTTC. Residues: CASSLVKGGIGYTF.

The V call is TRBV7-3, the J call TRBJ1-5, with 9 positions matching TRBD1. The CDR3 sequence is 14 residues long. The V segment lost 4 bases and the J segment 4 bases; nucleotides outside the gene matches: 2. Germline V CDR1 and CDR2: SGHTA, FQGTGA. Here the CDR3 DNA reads TGTGCCAGCAGCTCGACAGGGGGTAATCAGCCCCAGCATTTT. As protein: CASSSTGGNQPQHF.

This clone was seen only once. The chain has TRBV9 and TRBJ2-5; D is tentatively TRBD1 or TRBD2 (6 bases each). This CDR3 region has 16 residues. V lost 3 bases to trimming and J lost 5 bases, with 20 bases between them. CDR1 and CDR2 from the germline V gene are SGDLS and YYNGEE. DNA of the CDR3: TGTGCCAGCAGCGCCGAGGGGGGACTCGGGTGGGAGACCCAGTACTTC. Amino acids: CASSAEGGLGWETQYF.

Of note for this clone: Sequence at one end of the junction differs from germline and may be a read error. The CDR3 sequence is CSARDLVRAGF. The CDR3 DNA follows: TGCAGTGCTAGAGATCTAGTTCGGGCAGGGTTT. The rearrangement links TRBV20-1 to TRBJ1-1; a possible D gene is TRBD1 (5 bases). CDR1 and CDR2 from the germline V gene are DFQATT and SNEGSKA (reference sequence). The CDR3 consists of 11 residues.

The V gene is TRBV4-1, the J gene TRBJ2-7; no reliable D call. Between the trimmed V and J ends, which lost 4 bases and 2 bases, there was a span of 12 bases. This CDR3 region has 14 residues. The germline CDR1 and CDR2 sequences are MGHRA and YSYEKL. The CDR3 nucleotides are TGCGCCAGCAGCCCGACGGGTTTAGCCTACGAGCAGTACTTC. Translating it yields CASSPTGLAYEQYF.

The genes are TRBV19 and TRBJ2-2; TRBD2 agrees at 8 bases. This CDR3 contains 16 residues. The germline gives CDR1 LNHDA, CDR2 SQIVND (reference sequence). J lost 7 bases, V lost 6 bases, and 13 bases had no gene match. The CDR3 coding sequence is TGTGCCAGTAGCCTACCGGGAGGGCCGAAGTTCGGGGAGCTGTTTTTT. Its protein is CASSLPGGPKFGELFF. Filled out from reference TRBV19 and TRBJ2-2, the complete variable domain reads DGGITQSPKYLFRKEGQNVTLSCEQNLNHDAMYWYRQDPGQGLRLIYYSQIVNDFQKGDIAEGYSVSREKKESFPLTVTSAQKNPTAFYLCASSLPGGPKFGELFFGEGSRLTVL.

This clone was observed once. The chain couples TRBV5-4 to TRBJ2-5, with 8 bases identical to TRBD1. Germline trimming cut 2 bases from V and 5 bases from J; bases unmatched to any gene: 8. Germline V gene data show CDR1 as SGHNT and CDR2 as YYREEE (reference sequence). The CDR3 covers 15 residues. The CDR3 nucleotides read TGTGCCAGCAGCTTAAACCAGGGGGCGCTGGAGACCCAGTACTTC. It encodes CASSLNQGALETQYF.

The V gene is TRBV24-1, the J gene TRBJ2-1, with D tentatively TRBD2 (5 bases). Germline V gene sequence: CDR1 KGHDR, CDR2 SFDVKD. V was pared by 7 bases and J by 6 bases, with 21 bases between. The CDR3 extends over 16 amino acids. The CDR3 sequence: CATRARPADEGNEQFF. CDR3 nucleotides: TGTGCCACCAGAGCCCGACCAGCGGATGAAGGCAATGAGCAGTTCTTC.

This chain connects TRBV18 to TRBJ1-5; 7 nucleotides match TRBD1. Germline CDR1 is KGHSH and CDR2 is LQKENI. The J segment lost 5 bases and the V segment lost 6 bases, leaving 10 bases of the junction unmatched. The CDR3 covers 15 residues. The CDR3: CASSPRRTGYQPQHF. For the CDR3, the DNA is TGTGCCAGCTCGCCAAGAAGGACAGGTTATCAGCCCCAGCATTTT.

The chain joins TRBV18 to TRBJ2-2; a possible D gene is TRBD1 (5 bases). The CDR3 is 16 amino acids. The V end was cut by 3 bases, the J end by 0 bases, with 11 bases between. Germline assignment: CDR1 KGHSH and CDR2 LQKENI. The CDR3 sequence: CASSPRQSANTGELFF. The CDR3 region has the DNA TGTGCCAGCTCACCCCGACAGTCCGCGAACACCGGGGAGCTGTTTTTT.

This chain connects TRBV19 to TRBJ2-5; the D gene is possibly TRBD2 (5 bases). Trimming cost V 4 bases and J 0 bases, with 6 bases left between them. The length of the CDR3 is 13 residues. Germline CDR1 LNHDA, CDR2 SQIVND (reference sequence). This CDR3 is CASSTGYQETQYF. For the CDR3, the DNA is TGTGCCAGTAGTACGGGGTACCAAGAGACCCAGTACTTC.

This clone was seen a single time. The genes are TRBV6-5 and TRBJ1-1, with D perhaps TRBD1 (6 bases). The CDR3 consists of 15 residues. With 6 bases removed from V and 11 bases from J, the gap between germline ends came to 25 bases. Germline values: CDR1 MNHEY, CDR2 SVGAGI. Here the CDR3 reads CASRPPQGSRGVAFF. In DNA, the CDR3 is TGTGCCAGCAGACCCCCACAGGGCAGTCGGGGGGTTGCTTTCTTT.

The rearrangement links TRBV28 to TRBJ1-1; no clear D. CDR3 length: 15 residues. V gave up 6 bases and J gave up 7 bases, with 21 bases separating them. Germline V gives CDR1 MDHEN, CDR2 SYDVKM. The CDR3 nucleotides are TGTGCCAGCAGCCCCCGAGCGTGGGCAGTCATTGAAGCTTTCTTT. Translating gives CASSPRAWAVIEAFF.

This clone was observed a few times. The DNA of the CDR3 is TGTGCCAGCAGTTATCTGGAGGGGAATGAGCAGTTCTTC. It encodes CASSYLEGNEQFF. The chain recombines TRBV2 with TRBJ2-1; possibly TRBD2 for D (6 bases). The CDR3 consists of 13 residues. Trimming removed 5 bases at V and 7 bases at J, with 12 bases between. Per the germline V gene, CDR1 is SNHLY and CDR2 is FYNNEI.

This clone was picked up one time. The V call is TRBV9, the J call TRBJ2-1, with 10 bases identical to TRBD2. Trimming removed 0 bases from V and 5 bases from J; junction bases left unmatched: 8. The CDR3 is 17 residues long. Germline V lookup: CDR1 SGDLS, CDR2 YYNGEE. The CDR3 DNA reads TGTGCCAGCAGCGTAGGAATAGCGGGAGGACCCCACAATGAGCAGTTCTTC. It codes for CASSVGIAGGPHNEQFF.

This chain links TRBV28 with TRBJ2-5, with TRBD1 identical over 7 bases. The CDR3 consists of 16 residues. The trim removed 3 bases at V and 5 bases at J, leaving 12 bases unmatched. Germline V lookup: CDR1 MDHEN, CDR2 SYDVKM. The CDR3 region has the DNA TGTGCCAGCAGTTTTCCCAGGGGGAGTGGATGGGAGACCCAGTACTTC. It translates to CASSFPRGSGWETQYF.

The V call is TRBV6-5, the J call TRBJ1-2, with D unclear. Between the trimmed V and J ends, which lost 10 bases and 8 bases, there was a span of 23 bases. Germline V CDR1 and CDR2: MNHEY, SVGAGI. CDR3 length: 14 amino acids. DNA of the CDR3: TGTGCCACCCAGCCCCAGTCCGTGGTTCGGGGCTACACCTTC. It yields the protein CATQPQSVVRGYTF.

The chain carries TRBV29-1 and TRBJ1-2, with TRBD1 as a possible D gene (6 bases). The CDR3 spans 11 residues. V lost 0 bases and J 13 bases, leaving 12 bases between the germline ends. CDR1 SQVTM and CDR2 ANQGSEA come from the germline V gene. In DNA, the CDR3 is TGCAGCGTTGAAGATAAAGGGGGAGCCACCTTC. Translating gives CSVEDKGGATF.

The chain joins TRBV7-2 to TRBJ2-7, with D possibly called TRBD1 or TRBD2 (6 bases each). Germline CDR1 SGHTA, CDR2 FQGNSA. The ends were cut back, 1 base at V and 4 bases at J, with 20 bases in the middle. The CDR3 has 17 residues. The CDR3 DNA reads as TGTGCCAGCAGCTTAGGGGGGGTAGGGGGTCTAGTATACGAGCAGTACTTC. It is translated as CASSLGGVGGLVYEQYF.

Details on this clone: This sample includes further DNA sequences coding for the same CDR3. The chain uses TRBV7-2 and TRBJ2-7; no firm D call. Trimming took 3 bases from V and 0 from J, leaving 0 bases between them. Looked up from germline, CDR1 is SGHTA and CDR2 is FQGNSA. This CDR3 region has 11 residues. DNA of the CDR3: TGTGCCAGCAGCTTCTCCTACGAGCAGTACTTC. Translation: CASSFSYEQYF. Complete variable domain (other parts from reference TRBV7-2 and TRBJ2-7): GAGVSQSPSNKVTEKGKDVELRCDPISGHTALYWYRQSLGQGLEFLIYFQGNSAPDKSGLPSDRFSAERTGGSVSTLTIQRTQQEDSAVYLCASSFSYEQYFGPGTRLTVT.

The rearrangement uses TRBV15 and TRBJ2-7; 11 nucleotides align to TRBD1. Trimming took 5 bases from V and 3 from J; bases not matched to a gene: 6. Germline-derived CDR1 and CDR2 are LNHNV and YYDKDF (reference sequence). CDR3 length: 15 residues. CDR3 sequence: CATSVGGTGGYEQYF. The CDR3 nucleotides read TGTGCCACCAGCGTCGGCGGGACAGGGGGCTACGAGCAGTACTTC.

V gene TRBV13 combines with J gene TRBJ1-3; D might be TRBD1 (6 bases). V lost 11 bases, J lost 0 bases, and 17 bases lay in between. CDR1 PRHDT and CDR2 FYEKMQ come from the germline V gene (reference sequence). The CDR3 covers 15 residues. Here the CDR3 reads CASSGGRISGNTIYF. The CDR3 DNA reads TGTGCCTCAAGCGGGGGCCGAATCTCTGGAAACACCATATATTTT.

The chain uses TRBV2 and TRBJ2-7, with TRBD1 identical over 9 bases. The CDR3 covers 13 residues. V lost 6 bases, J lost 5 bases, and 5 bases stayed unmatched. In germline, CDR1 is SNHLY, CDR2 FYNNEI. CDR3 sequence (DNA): TGTGCCAGCAGGGGACAGGGTTCCCACGAGCAGTACTTC. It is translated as CASRGQGSHEQYF.

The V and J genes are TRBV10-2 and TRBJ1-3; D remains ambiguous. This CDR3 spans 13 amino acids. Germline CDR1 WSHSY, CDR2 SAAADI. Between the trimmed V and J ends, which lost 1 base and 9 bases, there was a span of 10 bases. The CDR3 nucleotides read TGCGCCAGCAGTGAGTTGGTGGAACCCACCATATATTTT. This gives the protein CASSELVEPTIYF.

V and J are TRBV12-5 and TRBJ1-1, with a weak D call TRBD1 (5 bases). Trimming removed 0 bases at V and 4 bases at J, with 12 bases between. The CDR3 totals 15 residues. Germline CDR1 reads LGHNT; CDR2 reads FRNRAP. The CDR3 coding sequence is TGTGCTAGTGGTTTGGTAGTGGGGGGTGCCACTGAAGCTTTCTTT. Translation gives CASGLVVGGATEAFF.

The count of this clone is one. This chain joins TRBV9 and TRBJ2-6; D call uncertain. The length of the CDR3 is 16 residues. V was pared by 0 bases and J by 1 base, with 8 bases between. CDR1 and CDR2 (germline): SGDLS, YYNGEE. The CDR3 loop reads CASSVGGVSGANVLTF. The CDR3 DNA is TGTGCCAGCAGCGTAGGCGGCGTGTCTGGGGCCAACGTCCTGACTTTC.